The source of this T cell receptor beta chain is a study of cytomegalovirus exposure and HLA in healthy donors. Across the study: An analysis done earlier identified 120 million or so unique TCR beta sequences from roughly 190 million T cells. General study results and limits: A missense variant in DCLRE1C was later tied to TCR beta V- and J-gene trimming.

With regard to this clone: Its specificity is unknown.

The germline V gene encodes CDR1 SGHRS and CDR2 YFSETQ. The CDR3 has 14 residues. With 0 bases removed from V and 7 bases from J, the gap between germline ends came to 13 bases. PCR was performed using 60 Vbeta and 13 Jbeta primers. Assay: immunoSEQ multiplex PCR; the TCRdb copy retains only in-frame clones and omits some. The sample's table shows about 130,000 clones. The source is a woman aged 55-70 years in good health and CMV-seronegative. The sequenced sample consisted of PBMCs. The V and J genes are TRBV5-1 and TRBJ1-2; maybe TRBD1 (6 bases). The CDR3 spells CASSLDQGSSGYTF. The CDR3 DNA reads as TGCGCCAGCAGCTTGGACCAGGGGTCGTCTGGCTACACCTTC. Based on the CDR3 plus reference TRBV5-1 and TRBJ1-2, the full variable domain is KAGVTQTPRYLIKTRGQQVTLSCSPISGHRSVSWYQQTPGQGLQFLFEYFSETQRNKGNFPGRFSGRQFSNSRSEMNVSTLELGDSALYLCASSLDQGSSGYTFGSGTRLTVV.